This T cell receptor (beta chain) was retrieved from a study of identical twins. V lost 2 bases to trimming and J lost 0 bases, with 11 bases between them. The germline V gene has CDR1 SGHTA and CDR2 FQGTGA. The CDR3 runs to 16 residues. This clonotype showed up many times. Its antigen is as yet unknown. Study observations and caveats: Carriage of fewer insertions was seen in abundant cord blood beta clonotypes, whereas memory repertoires showed none. Less excess twin sharing appeared in beta out-of-frame sequences. Out-of-frame alpha sequences common to twins exhibited a surplus of low generation probability.

MiXCR, applied by TCRdb to the 5' RACE reads, yields one record per CDR3 protein. The sample holds 640,000 or so distinct CDR3 sequences, approximately 6% seen once. The sample taken for sequencing was naive T cells sorted from blood. The V gene is TRBV7-3, the J gene TRBJ2-1; the D gene is possibly TRBD2 (5 bases). The TCR comes from a man aged 18-30 years in good health. The CDR3 coding sequence is TGTGCCAGCAGCTTAGGCCCTGGGAGCTCCTACAATGAGCAGTTCTTC. Protein: CASSLGPGSSYNEQFF.